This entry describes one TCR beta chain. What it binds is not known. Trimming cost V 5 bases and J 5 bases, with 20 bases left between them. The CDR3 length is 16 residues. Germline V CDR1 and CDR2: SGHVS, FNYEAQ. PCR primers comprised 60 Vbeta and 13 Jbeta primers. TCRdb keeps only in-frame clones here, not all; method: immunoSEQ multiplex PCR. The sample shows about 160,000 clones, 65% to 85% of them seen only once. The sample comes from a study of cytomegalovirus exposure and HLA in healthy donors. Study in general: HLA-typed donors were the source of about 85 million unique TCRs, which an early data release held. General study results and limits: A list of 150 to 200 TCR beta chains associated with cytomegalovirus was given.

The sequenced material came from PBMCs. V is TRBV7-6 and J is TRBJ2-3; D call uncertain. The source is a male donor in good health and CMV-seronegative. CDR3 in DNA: TGTGCCAGCAGCCCTCGACAAACATCTCCAGGAGATACGCAGTATTTT. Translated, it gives CASSPRQTSPGDTQYF.